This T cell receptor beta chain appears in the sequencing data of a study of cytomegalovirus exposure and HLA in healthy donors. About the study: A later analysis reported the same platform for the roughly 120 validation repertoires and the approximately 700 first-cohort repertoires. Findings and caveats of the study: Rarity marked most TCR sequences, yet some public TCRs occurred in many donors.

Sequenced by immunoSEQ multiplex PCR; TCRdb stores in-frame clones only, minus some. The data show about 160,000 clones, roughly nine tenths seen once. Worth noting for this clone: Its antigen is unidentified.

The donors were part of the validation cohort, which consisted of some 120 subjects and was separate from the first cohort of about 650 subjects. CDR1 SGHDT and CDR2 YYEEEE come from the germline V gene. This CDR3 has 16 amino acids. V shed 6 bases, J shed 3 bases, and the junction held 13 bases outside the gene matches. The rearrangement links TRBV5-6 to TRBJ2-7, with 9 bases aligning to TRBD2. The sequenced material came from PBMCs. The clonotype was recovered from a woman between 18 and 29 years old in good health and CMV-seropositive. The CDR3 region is CASKGLAGSAVYEQYF. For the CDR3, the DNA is TGTGCCAGCAAGGGGCTAGCGGGATCGGCCGTCTACGAGCAGTACTTC.